The 6 T cell receptor beta chains below all came from one sample that was sequenced in a study of OX40 agonist ivuxolimab in advanced cancers. The data were produced by immunoSEQ multiplex PCR, yet TCRdb's version contains in-frame clones alone and is incomplete. The top ten hold roughly 0.77% of the sample, which has approximately 100,000 clones, about 87% seen once. Sample: CD4+ or CD8+ T cells sorted from blood, taken in a trial of the OX40 agonist ivuxolimab. The receptors stem from an adult with an advanced solid tumor such as melanoma, head and neck, liver or kidney cancer.

This sequence joins TRBV2 and TRBJ2-1, with 10 positions matching TRBD1. CDR1 and CDR2 (germline): SNHLY, FYNNEI. V shed 6 bases, J shed 5 bases, and the junction held 7 bases outside the gene matches. CDR3 length: 15 amino acids. The CDR3 DNA reads as TGTGCCAGCAGCCCCGGGACAGGGGCACACAATGAGCAGTTCTTC. Its protein is CASSPGTGAHNEQFF. The complete variable domain, with remaining parts taken from reference TRBV2 and TRBJ2-1, reads EPEVTQTPSHQVTQMGQEVILRCVPISNHLYFYWYRQILGQKVEFLVSFYNNEISEKSEIFDDQFSVERPDGSNFTLKIRSTKLEDSAMYFCASSPGTGAHNEQFFGPGTRLTVL.

This clone has a single count. The chain couples TRBV28 to TRBJ1-1; D is perhaps TRBD1 (5 bases). Germline V CDR1 and CDR2: MDHEN, SYDVKM. This CDR3 spans 15 amino acids. The germline V and J ends were trimmed by 3 bases and 0 bases, with 11 bases remaining between them. The CDR3 coding sequence is TGTGCCAGCAGTTTCGGGGGACGTATGAACACTGAAGCTTTCTTT. Translation: CASSFGGRMNTEAFF.

V usage is TRBV7-9 and J usage is TRBJ2-3, with a possible D match to TRBD2 (5 bases). Germline CDR1 SEHNR, CDR2 FQNEAQ (reference sequence). The CDR3 loop spans 15 amino acids. Trimming removed 1 base at V and 4 bases at J, with 12 bases between. The CDR3 loop is CASSLGGPLADTQYF. The DNA of the CDR3 is TGTGCCAGCAGCTTAGGCGGGCCGTTAGCAGATACGCAGTATTTT.

The chain joins TRBV2 to TRBJ2-3; possible D gene TRBD2, 5 bases. CDR1 and CDR2 from the germline V gene are SNHLY and FYNNEI. The CDR3 has 14 residues. Trimming cost V 3 bases and J 7 bases, with 14 bases left between them. CDR3 sequence (DNA): TGTGCCAGCAGTGAGTTACTTGCCGGGAATACGCAGTATTTT. Amino acids: CASSELLAGNTQYF.

This clone was recorded once. The chain employs TRBV19 and TRBJ2-2, with 7 bases fitting TRBD1. The V and J ends lost 6 bases and 1 base, in that order; junction bases with no gene match: 5. This CDR3 is 15 amino acids long. In germline, CDR1 is LNHDA, CDR2 SQIVND (reference sequence). This CDR3 is CASSRRDRNTGELFF. The CDR3 region has the DNA TGTGCCAGTAGCCGCCGGGACAGGAACACCGGGGAGCTGTTTTTT.

This sequence joins TRBV18 and TRBJ1-6; TRBD1 might be the D (6 bases). Germline CDR1 is KGHSH and CDR2 is LQKENI. The CDR3 totals 14 residues. V lost 6 bases, J lost 7 bases, and 13 bases lay in between. The CDR3 DNA reads TGTGCCAGCTCCCAATTGGACAGCAATTCACCCCTCCACTTT. This encodes CASSQLDSNSPLHF.